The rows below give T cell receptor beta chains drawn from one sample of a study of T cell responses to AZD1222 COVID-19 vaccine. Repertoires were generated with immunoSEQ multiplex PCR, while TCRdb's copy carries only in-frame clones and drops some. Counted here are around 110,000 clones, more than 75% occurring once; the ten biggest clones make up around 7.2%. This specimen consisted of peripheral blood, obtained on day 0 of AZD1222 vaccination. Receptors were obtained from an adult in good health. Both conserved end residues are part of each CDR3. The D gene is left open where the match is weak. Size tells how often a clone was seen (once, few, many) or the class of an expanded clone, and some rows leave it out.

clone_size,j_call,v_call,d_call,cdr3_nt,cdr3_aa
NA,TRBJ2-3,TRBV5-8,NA,TGTGCCAGCAGCTTGATCGGAAGCACAGATACGCAGTATTTT,CASSLIGSTDTQYF
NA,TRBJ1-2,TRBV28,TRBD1,TGTGCCAGCAGTTCCGGAACCGGGACAGGGGTGTATGGCTACACCTTC,CASSSGTGTGVYGYTF
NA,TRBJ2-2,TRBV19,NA,TGTGCCAGTAGTATTAAGCTGGGGGCACCAGGGGAGCTGTTTTTT,CASSIKLGAPGELFF
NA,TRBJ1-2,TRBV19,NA,TGTGCCAGTAGTATGATAGTAGGAGGACGCGGCTACACCTTC,CASSMIVGGRGYTF
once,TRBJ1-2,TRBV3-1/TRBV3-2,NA,TGTGCCAGCAGCCACAGGGGAGGGAGTAACTATGGCTACACCTTC,CASSHRGGSNYGYTF
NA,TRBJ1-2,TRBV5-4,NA,TGTGCCAGCAGCTTTCAGGGCGGCTATGGCTACACCTTC,CASSFQGGYGYTF
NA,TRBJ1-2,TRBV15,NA,TGTGCCACCAGCAGACCAGACCTGGCCGATGGGTATGGCTACACCTTC,CATSRPDLADGYGYTF
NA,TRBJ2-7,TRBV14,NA,TGTGCCAGCAGCCAAGACCCAGCTTACGAGCAGTACTTC,CASSQDPAYEQYF
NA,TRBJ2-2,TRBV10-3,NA,TGTGCCCTCGGGACACCGAACACCGGGGAGCTGTTTTTT,CALGTPNTGELFF
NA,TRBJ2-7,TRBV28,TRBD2,TGTGCCAGCGAAATGACTAGCGGGAGCGTGTACGAGCAGTACTTC,CASEMTSGSVYEQYF
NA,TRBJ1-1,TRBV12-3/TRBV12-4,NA,TGTGCCAGTAGGGCTAACACTGAAGCTTTCTTT,CASRANTEAFF
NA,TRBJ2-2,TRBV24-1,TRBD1,TGTGCCACCAGCTACGGGACAGGGGTTTACGGGGAGCTGTTTTTT,CATSYGTGVYGELFF
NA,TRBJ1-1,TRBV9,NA,TGTGCCAGCAGCACAGGTCCGAAGGCTGAAGCTTTCTTT,CASSTGPKAEAFF
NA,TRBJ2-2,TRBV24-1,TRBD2,TGTGCCACCAAGAACCAAGCGGGGGAGACCGGGGAGCTGTTTTTT,CATKNQAGETGELFF
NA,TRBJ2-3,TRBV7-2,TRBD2,TGTGCCAGCAGCCGGGGGGGGCCAGATCAGTATTTT,CASSRGGPDQYF
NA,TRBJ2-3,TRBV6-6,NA,TGTGCCAGCAGTCCCCGTGGGGAACGGTGGAGTGGAGATACGCAGTATTTT,CASSPRGERWSGDTQYF
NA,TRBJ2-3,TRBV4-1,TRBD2,TGCGCCAGCAGCCAACTAGCGGGGCCCACAGATACGCAGTATTTT,CASSQLAGPTDTQYF
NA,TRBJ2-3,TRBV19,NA,TGTGCCAGTAGTATCGAGCTCACAGATACGCAGTATTTT,CASSIELTDTQYF
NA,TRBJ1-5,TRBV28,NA,TGTGCCGGCAGTGGTCAACAGGGCAATCAGCCCCAGCATTTT,CAGSGQQGNQPQHF
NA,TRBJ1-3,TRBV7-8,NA,TGTGCCAGCAGCTTGCCATGGACAGAGGATGGAAACACCATATATTTT,CASSLPWTEDGNTIYF
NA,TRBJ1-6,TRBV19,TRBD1,TGTGCCACCTCCTGGACAGGGGGAAATTCACCCCTCCACTTT,CATSWTGGNSPLHF
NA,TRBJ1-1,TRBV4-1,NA,TGCGCCAGCAGCCGAAACACTGAAGCTTTCTTT,CASSRNTEAFF
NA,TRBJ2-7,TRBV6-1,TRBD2,TGTGCCAGCAGTGACCGGGACTACCCCTACGAGCAGTACTTC,CASSDRDYPYEQYF
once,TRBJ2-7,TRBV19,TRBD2,TGTGCCAGTAGTCCGGGCGGGAGCGCGTACGAGCAGTACTTC,CASSPGGSAYEQYF
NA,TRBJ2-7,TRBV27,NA,TGTGCCAGCAGTTTGACAGAGAACCTCTACGAGCAGTACTTC,CASSLTENLYEQYF
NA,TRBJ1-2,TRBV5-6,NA,TGTGCCAGCGCCCAAGGTCGGGTCGGTGGCTACACCTTC,CASAQGRVGGYTF
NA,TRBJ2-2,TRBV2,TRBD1,TGTGCCAGGTCGGACAGGGCTGAGGAGCTGTTTTTT,CARSDRAEELFF
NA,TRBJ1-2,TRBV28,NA,TGTGCCAGCAGTCCCGGGACTTATGGCTACACCTTC,CASSPGTYGYTF
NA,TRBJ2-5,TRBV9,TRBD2,TGTGCCAGCAGCGCCTCCCCCCATCGGGGGGAAGAGACCCAGTACTTC,CASSASPHRGEETQYF
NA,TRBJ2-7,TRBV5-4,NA,TGTGCCAGCAGCTATAATCCCTCCTACGAGCAGTACTTC,CASSYNPSYEQYF
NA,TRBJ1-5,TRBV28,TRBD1,TGTGCCAGCAGACCGGGACAGCGACAGCCCCAGCATTTT,CASRPGQRQPQHF
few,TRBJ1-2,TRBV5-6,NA,TGTGCCAGCAGCCCGTGGGGTCACAGGGTGTTGGGCTACACCTTC,CASSPWGHRVLGYTF
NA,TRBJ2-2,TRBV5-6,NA,TGTGCCAGCAGCCCACCCCTGACGGTCGACTTAAACACCGGGGAGCTGTTTTTT,CASSPPLTVDLNTGELFF
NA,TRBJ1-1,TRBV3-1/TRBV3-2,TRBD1,TGTGCCAGCAGCCATACCGGGACAGGGAAAGGTGAAGCTTTCTTT,CASSHTGTGKGEAFF
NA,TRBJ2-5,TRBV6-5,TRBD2,TGTGCCAGCAGAGCCGGGGGGGAGACCCAGTACTTC,CASRAGGETQYF
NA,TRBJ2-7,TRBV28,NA,TGTGCCAGCAGTTTTTCCAGGGGAGTCTACGAGCAGTACTTC,CASSFSRGVYEQYF